Listed below are T cell receptor beta chains from one sample, sequenced in a study of Ad26.COV2.S vaccination and SARS-CoV-2 variants. Profiling relied on immunoSEQ multiplex PCR, and the TCRdb table lists in-frame clones only, not all of them. The sample lists around 100,000 clones; less than 85% were seen once. Material: peripheral blood, obtained after recovery from COVID-19. These receptors all stem from a human donor who had recovered from COVID-19. Each CDR3 is given with its conserved first and last residue. D genes are given only for firm matches. Clone size is not always given. Where it is, it says once, few, many or a class for expanded clones.

CDR3nt: TGTGCCAGCAGCTTAGAGGGGGGGAGGGAGCAGTACTTC
CDR3aa: CASSLEGGREQYF
v_gene: TRBV7-6
abundance: NA
d_gene: NA
j_gene: TRBJ2-7

CDR3nt: TGTGCCAGCAGTTACTTGGAGGGGAATCAGCCCCAGCATTTT
CDR3aa: CASSYLEGNQPQHF
v_gene: TRBV6-2/TRBV6-3
abundance: NA
d_gene: NA
j_gene: TRBJ1-5

CDR3nt: TGTGCCAGCAGCATCCTTACAGGGGGTCGCTCAGATACGCAGTATTTT
CDR3aa: CASSILTGGRSDTQYF
v_gene: TRBV4-2
abundance: NA
d_gene: TRBD1
j_gene: TRBJ2-3

CDR3nt: TGTGCCAGCTCTCAGGGGGCCTCCTATAATTCACCCCTCCACTTT
CDR3aa: CASSQGASYNSPLHF
v_gene: TRBV18
abundance: NA
d_gene: TRBD1
j_gene: TRBJ1-6

CDR3nt: TGTGCCTGGTCGGGCCTCGATAATGAAAAACTGTTTTTT
CDR3aa: CAWSGLDNEKLFF
v_gene: TRBV30
abundance: NA
d_gene: NA
j_gene: TRBJ1-4

CDR3nt: TGTGCCAGCAGTTTCTGGGAGGATGGCTACACCTTC
CDR3aa: CASSFWEDGYTF
v_gene: TRBV12-3/TRBV12-4
abundance: NA
d_gene: NA
j_gene: TRBJ1-2

CDR3nt: TGTGCCAGCAGCCGACCGGGACTACAGAACACTGAAGCTTTCTTT
CDR3aa: CASSRPGLQNTEAFF
v_gene: TRBV16
abundance: many
d_gene: NA
j_gene: TRBJ1-1

CDR3nt: TGTGCCAGCAGCTCCACCGTCTACGAGCAGTACTTC
CDR3aa: CASSSTVYEQYF
v_gene: TRBV3-1/TRBV3-2
abundance: NA
d_gene: NA
j_gene: TRBJ2-7

CDR3nt: TGTGCCAGCAGTAACGGGGGATCGTCCTACGAGCAGTACTTC
CDR3aa: CASSNGGSSYEQYF
v_gene: TRBV28
abundance: once
d_gene: NA
j_gene: TRBJ2-7

CDR3nt: TGTGCCAGCAGCCTACGGGCGGGGGAGTACACAGATACGCAGTATTTT
CDR3aa: CASSLRAGEYTDTQYF
v_gene: TRBV5-4
abundance: NA
d_gene: TRBD2
j_gene: TRBJ2-3

CDR3nt: TGTGCCAGCAGCGTTACGGGACTAGCGGGGGATACGCAGTATTTT
CDR3aa: CASSVTGLAGDTQYF
v_gene: TRBV9
abundance: NA
d_gene: TRBD2
j_gene: TRBJ2-3

CDR3nt: TGTGCCAGCAGCTTGGGGCGGGGGGAAGAGACCCAGTACTTC
CDR3aa: CASSLGRGEETQYF
v_gene: TRBV7-6
abundance: many
d_gene: TRBD2
j_gene: TRBJ2-5

CDR3nt: TGTGCCAGCAGTTACTCAACCCCAAACGGGGGTCCCTACGAGCAGTACTTC
CDR3aa: CASSYSTPNGGPYEQYF
v_gene: TRBV6-2/TRBV6-3
abundance: NA
d_gene: NA
j_gene: TRBJ2-7

CDR3nt: TGTGCCAGCAGAGGACAGGGGGTAGCCTACGAGCAGTACTTC
CDR3aa: CASRGQGVAYEQYF
v_gene: TRBV28
abundance: NA
d_gene: TRBD1
j_gene: TRBJ2-7

CDR3nt: TGTGCCAGCTCACCACTAACGACAGGGTCCAACGAGCAGTACTTC
CDR3aa: CASSPLTTGSNEQYF
v_gene: TRBV18
abundance: NA
d_gene: TRBD1
j_gene: TRBJ2-7

CDR3nt: TGTGCCAGCAGTGAAGCAGGGAATACGCAGTATTTT
CDR3aa: CASSEAGNTQYF
v_gene: TRBV2
abundance: NA
d_gene: NA
j_gene: TRBJ2-3

CDR3nt: TGTGCCAGCACAGGAGGTGGCTACACCTTC
CDR3aa: CASTGGGYTF
v_gene: TRBV6-5
abundance: NA
d_gene: NA
j_gene: TRBJ1-2

CDR3nt: TGTGCCAGTAGTACGGGACAGGGGCCCACTGAAGCTTTCTTT
CDR3aa: CASSTGQGPTEAFF
v_gene: TRBV19
abundance: once
d_gene: TRBD1
j_gene: TRBJ1-1

CDR3nt: TGTGCCAGTAGTATCCTGGGAACCGTGAACACCGGGGAGCTGTTTTTT
CDR3aa: CASSILGTVNTGELFF
v_gene: TRBV19
abundance: NA
d_gene: NA
j_gene: TRBJ2-2

CDR3nt: TGTGCCTGGAGTGTCCAGGGGGCTTCGGCTGGGGCCAACGTCCTGACTTTC
CDR3aa: CAWSVQGASAGANVLTF
v_gene: TRBV30
abundance: NA
d_gene: TRBD1
j_gene: TRBJ2-6

CDR3nt: TGTGCCACCAGTGATTTGTTTGAAGGGGGCGAGTTCTTC
CDR3aa: CATSDLFEGGEFF
v_gene: TRBV24-1
abundance: NA
d_gene: TRBD1
j_gene: TRBJ2-1

CDR3nt: TGTGCCAGCAGTCCTGGCGGGGGGGCTGGGACCCAGTACTTC
CDR3aa: CASSPGGGAGTQYF
v_gene: TRBV6-5
abundance: NA
d_gene: TRBD2
j_gene: TRBJ2-5

CDR3nt: TGCGCCAGCAGCTTGGAGGGCTCCTACAATGAGCAGTTCTTC
CDR3aa: CASSLEGSYNEQFF
v_gene: TRBV5-1
abundance: NA
d_gene: NA
j_gene: TRBJ2-1

CDR3nt: TGTGCCAGCAGCAATGTCCAGGGGGGAATCTATAATTCACCCCTCCACTTT
CDR3aa: CASSNVQGGIYNSPLHF
v_gene: TRBV21-1
abundance: NA
d_gene: NA
j_gene: TRBJ1-6

CDR3nt: TGTGCCAGTAGTAGGCCGGGGGTGAGCTATGGCTACACCTTC
CDR3aa: CASSRPGVSYGYTF
v_gene: TRBV19
abundance: NA
d_gene: NA
j_gene: TRBJ1-2

CDR3nt: TGCGCCAGCAGCTTGGAATCTAGCTTGGCTGGGGAGACCCAGTACTTC
CDR3aa: CASSLESSLAGETQYF
v_gene: TRBV5-1
abundance: NA
d_gene: NA
j_gene: TRBJ2-5

CDR3nt: TGCGCCAGCAGCTTGAACGTGGACAATGAGCAGTTCTTC
CDR3aa: CASSLNVDNEQFF
v_gene: TRBV5-1
abundance: NA
d_gene: NA
j_gene: TRBJ2-1

CDR3nt: TGTGCCAGCAGCTTAGAGGGTGCACGAGAGCAGTACTTC
CDR3aa: CASSLEGAREQYF
v_gene: TRBV7-6
abundance: few
d_gene: NA
j_gene: TRBJ2-7

CDR3nt: TGTGCCAGCAGCTTAGATGCGACAGCATACACCGGGGAGCTGTTTTTT
CDR3aa: CASSLDATAYTGELFF
v_gene: TRBV7-2
abundance: once
d_gene: NA
j_gene: TRBJ2-2

CDR3nt: TGTGCCAGCAAAGAAAGACAGCAAACCTACGAGCAGTACTTC
CDR3aa: CASKERQQTYEQYF
v_gene: TRBV6-5
abundance: NA
d_gene: NA
j_gene: TRBJ2-7

CDR3nt: TGCGCCAGCAGCCTCAGTCGGGGCGAAAATGAAAAACTGTTTTTT
CDR3aa: CASSLSRGENEKLFF
v_gene: TRBV5-1
abundance: NA
d_gene: NA
j_gene: TRBJ1-4

CDR3nt: TGTGCCAGCAGCCTCTCGGGACAGCATGGCTACACCTTC
CDR3aa: CASSLSGQHGYTF
v_gene: TRBV7-9
abundance: few
d_gene: TRBD1
j_gene: TRBJ1-2

CDR3nt: TGTGCCAGCAGCCTGGATGGGACAGGAGAGACCCAGTACTTC
CDR3aa: CASSLDGTGETQYF
v_gene: TRBV5-4
abundance: NA
d_gene: TRBD1
j_gene: TRBJ2-5

CDR3nt: TGTGCCAGCAGCCCGCGGGGGTCTAACGAGCAGTACTTC
CDR3aa: CASSPRGSNEQYF
v_gene: TRBV7-9
abundance: many
d_gene: TRBD2
j_gene: TRBJ2-7

CDR3nt: TGTGCCAGCAGCTTAGACGGGCTAGCGGGGGGGCGAGATACGCAGTATTTT
CDR3aa: CASSLDGLAGGRDTQYF
v_gene: TRBV11-2
abundance: NA
d_gene: TRBD2
j_gene: TRBJ2-3

CDR3nt: TGTGCCAGCAGCTTACGGTCGATCGAAGAGACCCAGTACTTC
CDR3aa: CASSLRSIEETQYF
v_gene: TRBV11-1
abundance: once
d_gene: NA
j_gene: TRBJ2-5

CDR3nt: TGCGCCAGCAGAGAGAGGGTAGGGGATGCCTACGAGCAGTACTTC
CDR3aa: CASRERVGDAYEQYF
v_gene: TRBV5-1
abundance: NA
d_gene: NA
j_gene: TRBJ2-7

CDR3nt: TGTGCCAGCAGTGAAGTTTCACCCCTCCACTTT
CDR3aa: CASSEVSPLHF
v_gene: TRBV6-1
abundance: NA
d_gene: NA
j_gene: TRBJ1-6

CDR3nt: TGTGCCAGCAGCCAAGAGTTACAGGGCCGGGCACCCCTCCACTTT
CDR3aa: CASSQELQGRAPLHF
v_gene: TRBV4-2
abundance: few
d_gene: NA
j_gene: TRBJ1-6

CDR3nt: TGCAGCGCCGAGACAGGGGGCCGTTCACCCCTCCACTTT
CDR3aa: CSAETGGRSPLHF
v_gene: TRBV29-1
abundance: few
d_gene: TRBD1
j_gene: TRBJ1-6

CDR3nt: TGCGCCAGCAGCTTGGCCGGGGGAGGTGGCACTGAAGCTTTCTTT
CDR3aa: CASSLAGGGGTEAFF
v_gene: TRBV5-1
abundance: few
d_gene: NA
j_gene: TRBJ1-1

CDR3nt: TGCAGTGCTAGTGGCTGGGGGAGGGAGGATGGCTACACCTTC
CDR3aa: CSASGWGREDGYTF
v_gene: TRBV20-1
abundance: many
d_gene: NA
j_gene: TRBJ1-2

CDR3nt: TGTGCCAGTAGTCTGGATTACGGCTATGGCTACACCTTC
CDR3aa: CASSLDYGYGYTF
v_gene: TRBV19
abundance: NA
d_gene: NA
j_gene: TRBJ1-2

CDR3nt: TGTGCCTGGAGTCGAACTTCATCCGATGAAAAACTGTTTTTT
CDR3aa: CAWSRTSSDEKLFF
v_gene: TRBV30
abundance: NA
d_gene: NA
j_gene: TRBJ1-4

CDR3nt: TGTGCCAGCAGCTTAAACGAGGGACACGGGCAGTTCTTC
CDR3aa: CASSLNEGHGQFF
v_gene: TRBV7-3
abundance: NA
d_gene: NA
j_gene: TRBJ2-1

CDR3nt: TGCAGCTTACAACAGGGTACCTATGGCTACACCTTC
CDR3aa: CSLQQGTYGYTF
v_gene: TRBV29-1
abundance: NA
d_gene: NA
j_gene: TRBJ1-2

CDR3nt: TGTGCCAGCAGCCAGGCTTCATCGGCAGGGATCGGCTTC
CDR3aa: CASSQASSAGIGF
v_gene: TRBV14
abundance: NA
d_gene: NA
j_gene: TRBJ2-7

CDR3nt: TGTGCCAGTAGCTCCGACCGGGACAACGGAAACACCATATATTTT
CDR3aa: CASSSDRDNGNTIYF
v_gene: TRBV19
abundance: NA
d_gene: NA
j_gene: TRBJ1-3

CDR3nt: TGTGCCAGCAGTTACTCCGGGGAGGGCGAGCAGTACTTC
CDR3aa: CASSYSGEGEQYF
v_gene: TRBV6-5
abundance: NA
d_gene: TRBD2
j_gene: TRBJ2-7

CDR3nt: TGTGCCAGCAGTCCTCCAGGGCAAGAGACCCAGTACTTC
CDR3aa: CASSPPGQETQYF
v_gene: TRBV12-3/TRBV12-4
abundance: NA
d_gene: NA
j_gene: TRBJ2-5

CDR3nt: TGTGCCAGCAGCTTGAGGGGCGAGTACACTGAAGCTTTCTTT
CDR3aa: CASSLRGEYTEAFF
v_gene: TRBV5-5
abundance: NA
d_gene: NA
j_gene: TRBJ1-1

CDR3nt: TGTGCCAGCAGCCTCCTGTTTGGGGGCACTGAAGCTTTCTTT
CDR3aa: CASSLLFGGTEAFF
v_gene: TRBV7-2
abundance: NA
d_gene: NA
j_gene: TRBJ1-1

CDR3nt: TGTGCCAGCACCAAACTCACAGGGGGCGTAGATACGCAGTATTTT
CDR3aa: CASTKLTGGVDTQYF
v_gene: TRBV6-5
abundance: once
d_gene: TRBD1
j_gene: TRBJ2-3

CDR3nt: TGTGCCATGGCGGGAAGGGATGGCTACACCTTC
CDR3aa: CAMAGRDGYTF
v_gene: TRBV11-2
abundance: few
d_gene: NA
j_gene: TRBJ1-2

CDR3nt: TGTGCCAGCAGCCAGATGGACAGGGGGTATGGAAACACCATATATTTT
CDR3aa: CASSQMDRGYGNTIYF
v_gene: TRBV5-6
abundance: NA
d_gene: TRBD1
j_gene: TRBJ1-3

CDR3nt: TGTGCCAGCAGCCAGGACGCGGCAACTAATGAAAAACTGTTTTTT
CDR3aa: CASSQDAATNEKLFF
v_gene: TRBV11-1
abundance: NA
d_gene: NA
j_gene: TRBJ1-4

CDR3nt: TGTGCCAGCCAGGGCGGGGGGGCCGGCACAGATACGCAGTATTTT
CDR3aa: CASQGGGAGTDTQYF
v_gene: TRBV7-2
abundance: NA
d_gene: TRBD2
j_gene: TRBJ2-3